This T cell receptor beta chain was sequenced during a study of T and B cells in COVID-19 patients. Study-level background: Critical illness requiring mechanical ventilation or extracorporeal membrane oxygenation affected 12 of 20 active-infection patients. Findings and caveats of the study: No sequencing was yet done of CD4+, regulatory or CD8+ subsets, or of SARS-CoV-2-responsive or tetramer+ sorted cells. Highly clonal in active COVID-19, TRB repertoires exceeded healthy-donor diversity and richness at recovery. Patients with COVID-19 reportedly showed strongly skewed T cell receptor beta variable and joining gene usage.

This clonotype was detected many times. Its antigen is not identified. CDR3 length: 18 residues. The J segment lost 5 bases and the V segment lost 3 bases, leaving 16 bases of the junction unmatched. Per germline, CDR1 SGHNT and CDR2 YYREEE (reference sequence). From blood, 250-500 ng of genomic DNA served as TRB template. BIOMED2 TRB-A/B primer pools were used in multiplex TRB PCR. TCRdb processed the multiplex PCR reads anew with MiXCR; each CDR3 protein has one entry. The table records some 14,000 distinct CDR3 sequences, about 25% of them present only once. Sequencing was performed on blood. The TCR sequence derives from a human donor who had recovered from COVID-19. The chain carries TRBV5-4 and TRBJ2-2; TRBD2 matches at 7 bases. As DNA, the CDR3 is TGTGCCAGCAGCTCGCCCCTGGGGGTGGCGGGAGATACCGGGGAGCTGTTTTTT. This encodes CASSSPLGVAGDTGELFF.